This T cell receptor (beta chain) was profiled in a study of long-term antiretroviral therapy in people with HIV (dated by TCRdb to the early 2020s). Describing the broader study: The earliest samples were collected approximately a decade before the 2015 WHO recommendation for immediate ART, a period when ART was typically delayed until CD4 counts fell. A retrospective serial study tested whether changes in peripheral blood TRB repertoire composition and diversity were associated with ART initiation and durable HIV suppression. The cohort contributed 150 to 200 cryopreserved PBMC samples from under 35 adults with confirmed HIV infection, collected serially over a mean of about six years (range 1-12). About 40% of the roughly 30 participants with HIV were female. No cross-contamination during QIAcube processing was seen in test extractions of a monoclonal T-cell line run alongside about 33 polyclonal samples.

Results and caveats for the whole study, not just this receptor: Because pre-ART samples had limited cell numbers, profiling was done on unsorted PBMC rather than on sorted CD4+ and CD8+ T cells. Inferences about post-ART repertoire changes were limited because no data were available on ART adherence, viral resistance or therapy changes. The samples span the years 2004 to 2017, and the ART regimens used at that time may not be as effective as current regimens. Starting ART was linked to a significant rise in TRB diversity, yet even with long-term ART the diversity remained significantly lower than in transplant donor controls. CDR3 length ranges in HIV repertoires were narrower than in controls, and network structure suggested an antigen-experienced repertoire with only a slight naive shift after ART. Owing to limited PBMC availability, only the TCR beta chain was sequenced, without alpha chain pairing. Expanded TRB clones identified before ART initiation dominated the repertoire across all time points, though the dominance fluctuated and decreased in many PLHIV after ART.

Concerning this clone: Its cognate antigen has yet to be identified. No qualities accompany the bases; no much larger clone lies one base away.

To be included, a participant needed at least one PBMC sample from before ART initiation plus at least two post-ART samples. All participants with HIV were treated in the United States of America. Before DNA extraction, cryopreserved samples of 1-10 million PBMC were thawed and washed. At the time of the earliest PBMC sample, participants with HIV were aged between about 20 and 54 years. PBMC samples from each participant spanned 1-4 timepoints before ART initiation and 2-8 timepoints after ART initiation, with a median of 7 samples. For every participant, serial HIV viral load, CD4+ T-cell count, ART history and demographic data were obtained. Genomic DNA was extracted from unsorted PBMC with a Qiagen kit on a QIAcube, processed in batches of 12 samples. The V and J ends are trimmed by 4 bases and 1 base, leaving 25 bases between them. The CDR3 runs 19 amino acids, cysteine and phenylalanine included. The only DNA kept is the CDR3, 57 bases in frame from the first base. Based on the germline V gene, the CDR1 and CDR2 sequences are SGHRS and YFSETQ.

The immunoSEQ hsTCRB v3.0 assay was used at survey level resolution for TRB variable region sequencing. The targeted TRB sequencing depth was roughly 40,000-55,000 T-cell genomes per sample. TRB libraries were pooled and sequenced on an Illumina MiSeq using a v3 150-cycle kit. Per the original workflow: Repertoire analysis ran in R within a reproducible Nextflow workflow covering QC, data transformation and analysis. LymphoSeq2, an R package for exploring AIRR-Seq data, was used to implement custom analyses. Several samples yielding fewer than 5000 total TRB sequences were excluded, leaving more than 150 analyzed HIV repertoires. Among the 180 to 200 HIV repertoires that were kept, 59 were collected before ART initiation and roughly 130 were collected after ART initiation. Each repertoire was downsampled to 5000 TRB nucleotide sequences, and summary statistics were averaged across 100 downsampling iterations. Only TRB sequences with CDR3 regions of at least seven amino acids were retained for analysis. Diversity was measured with a Shannon entropy-derived clonality score and the Gini coefficient. Repertoire networks linked the top 5000 CDR3 amino acid sequences whenever two sequences differed by an edit distance of one. For TRB CDR3 amino acid sequences, antigen specificity groups and MHC restriction were predicted with GLIPH2. Known CMV, EBV, HIV or tissue antigen associations were flagged by matching CDR3 amino acid sequences against VDJdb and McPAS-TCR. Pre-ART, post-ART and control groups were compared with Wilcoxon signed-rank tests and Holm-Bonferroni correction. Drawn from immuneACCESS, this table holds only the in-frame rearrangements with V and J called that TCRdb kept. Clones are partly lost; checked studies trace under half to an unresolved V gene and leave the rest unexplained. That table supplies the V and J calls and clone size; D and trimming were determined from the DNA. The sample table holds approximately 20,000 clones, of which approximately 79% were seen once. Clones ranked in the top ten supply 12% of the sample.

The sequences come from unsorted PBMCs, collected less than 1.8 years before starting antiretroviral therapy. The sequence was obtained from a middle-aged woman with HIV. The V and J genes are TRBV5-1 and TRBJ2-3; tentative D gene TRBD2, with 6 bases matching. The CDR3 sequence is CASSPIPLVSGVGTDTQYF. The bases are TGCGCCAGCAGCCCTATACCCCTGGTGTCGGGAGTAGGCACAGATACGCAGTATTTT.